These 13 T cell receptor beta chains came from one sample sequenced in a study of CD8 T cells in Susac syndrome. When the RNA was reverse transcribed, random hexamers were used with an input of roughly 0.45 to 1 ug. TCRdb re-called the immunoSEQ multiplex PCR reads through MiXCR, storing one row per CDR3 protein. Of 150,000 to 200,000 distinct CDR3 sequences in the sample, approximately 96% were seen once. The specimen was CD4+ T cells from PBMCs. These receptors all come from a human donor with multiple sclerosis.

The rearrangement joins TRBV7-2 to TRBJ1-1; D is perhaps TRBD1 (6 bases). V was clipped by 1 base and J by 1 base, with 7 bases between them. Germline V gives CDR1 SGHTA, CDR2 FQGNSA. The CDR3 sequence is 14 residues long. The CDR3 sequence: CASSLDRANTEAFF. The DNA of the CDR3 is TGTGCCAGCAGCTTAGACAGGGCGAACACTGAAGCTTTCTTT.

This chain connects TRBV11-3 to TRBJ2-1; a possible D gene is TRBD1 (5 bases). The CDR3 covers 14 residues. The V end was cut by 10 bases, the J end by 4 bases, with 17 bases between. Germline V gene sequence: CDR1 SGHNT, CDR2 YENEEA. In DNA, the CDR3 is TGTGCCACCCAAGGTAGGGGAAGGTACAATGAGCAGTTCTTC. Amino acid sequence: CATQGRGRYNEQFF.

The rearrangement uses TRBV15 and TRBJ1-2, with D tentatively TRBD1 (5 bases). This CDR3 comprises 16 residues. Germline-derived CDR1 and CDR2 are LNHNV and YYDKDF (reference sequence). Trimming removed 1 base at V and 3 bases at J, with 15 bases between. This CDR3 reads CATSRGAGTHDYGYTF. The DNA of the CDR3 is TGTGCCACCAGCAGAGGGGCCGGGACCCATGACTATGGCTACACCTTC.

The chain is built from TRBV11-1 and TRBJ2-3, with 12 bases that match TRBD2. J lost 6 bases, V lost 5 bases, and 6 bases had no gene match. Germline V lookup: CDR1 SGHAT, CDR2 FQDESV (reference sequence). This CDR3 is built from 15 residues. The CDR3 reads CASSPLAGGPDTQYF. CDR3 coding DNA: TGTGCCAGCAGCCCGCTAGCGGGGGGGCCCGATACGCAGTATTTT.

The V and J genes are TRBV5-1 and TRBJ1-1, with D hard to call. Trimming took off 3 bases at V and 8 bases at J, with 11 bases between the two ends. Germline V gene sequence: CDR1 SGHRS, CDR2 YFSETQ. The CDR3 length is 12 residues. The CDR3 region has the DNA TGCGCCAGCAGCTCTTTCACCGGAGAAGCTTTCTTT. Translating it yields CASSSFTGEAFF. Full variable domain (remainder filled in from reference TRBV5-1 and TRBJ1-1): KAGVTQTPRYLIKTRGQQVTLSCSPISGHRSVSWYQQTPGQGLQFLFEYFSETQRNKGNFPGRFSGRQFSNSRSEMNVSTLELGDSALYLCASSSFTGEAFFGQGTRLTVV.

V usage is TRBV19 and J usage is TRBJ2-1; possibly TRBD1 for D (5 bases). The ends were cut back, 9 bases at V and 10 bases at J, with 16 bases in the middle. Germline CDR1 and CDR2: LNHDA and SQIVND (reference sequence). The CDR3 loop spans 12 amino acids. This CDR3 is CASSSTREEQFF. CDR3 bases: TGTGCCAGCTCATCCACCAGGGAAGAGCAGTTCTTC.

The V call is TRBV20-1, the J call TRBJ1-2; D possibly corresponds to TRBD1 (6 bases). CDR1 and CDR2 (germline): DFQATT, SNEGSKA (reference sequence). V dropped 4 bases and J dropped 5 bases, with 14 bases sitting between them. The CDR3 runs to 13 residues. CDR3 nucleotides: TGCAGTGCTACAGGGGCCGACGCTTATGGCTACACCTTC. Its protein is CSATGADAYGYTF.

In its sample, this clonotype was seen once. The chain links TRBV27 to TRBJ2-7; D is unresolved. Germline lookup yields CDR1 MNHEY and CDR2 SMNVEV (reference sequence). With 6 bases removed from V and 4 bases from J, the gap between germline ends came to 22 bases. The CDR3 has 16 amino acids. CDR3 protein: CASSRRAATRNYEQYF. The CDR3 nucleotides are TGTGCCAGCAGCCGAAGAGCCGCCACCAGGAATTACGAGCAGTACTTC.

The V and J genes are TRBV6-4 and TRBJ2-3; TRBD2 is a possible D gene (5 bases). V was trimmed by 3 bases and J by 0 bases, leaving 7 bases between them. CDR3 length: 14 residues. Germline lookup yields CDR1 MRHNA and CDR2 SNTAGT. CDR3 in amino acids: CASSEEGSTDTQYF. The CDR3 DNA sequence: TGTGCCAGCAGTGAAGAGGGCAGCACAGATACGCAGTATTTT.

In its sample, this clonotype was seen once. The chain couples TRBV20-1 to TRBJ1-2; 9 bases agree with TRBD1. The germline CDR1 and CDR2 sequences are DFQATT and SNEGSKA (reference sequence). The CDR3 is 14 residues long. With 3 bases clipped from V and 4 bases from J, the junction kept 6 bases outside the gene matches. The chain's CDR3 is CSASEGQGGYGYTF. As DNA, the CDR3 is TGCAGTGCTAGCGAGGGACAGGGTGGCTATGGCTACACCTTC.

The chain recombines TRBV30 with TRBJ1-1, with D tentatively TRBD1 (5 bases). Germline values: CDR1 GTSNPN, CDR2 SVGIG (reference sequence). The CDR3 is 14 amino acids. V was clipped by 3 bases and J by 3 bases, with 14 bases between them. CDR3 residues: CAWSPGGLDTEAFF. The CDR3 DNA is TGTGCCTGGAGCCCTGGGGGGTTGGACACTGAAGCTTTCTTT.

The chain is built from TRBV18 and TRBJ1-5, with 9 bases aligning to TRBD1. From germline, CDR1 is KGHSH and CDR2 LQKENI. The V gene end was trimmed by 4 bases and the J gene end by 7 bases; junction bases not matched to a gene: 8. The CDR3 runs to 15 residues. CDR3 in amino acids: CASSRGTGQWQPQHF. The DNA of the CDR3 is TGTGCCAGCTCACGCGGGACAGGGCAATGGCAGCCCCAGCATTTT.

This rearrangement joins TRBV7-2 to TRBJ2-3; D is perhaps TRBD2 (5 bases). Germline CDR1 and CDR2: SGHTA and FQGNSA. CDR3 length equals 14 residues. V lost 7 bases to trimming and J lost 6 bases, with 17 bases between them. The CDR3 region is CASTPVRAMDTQYF. In DNA, the CDR3 is TGTGCCAGCACCCCGGTGCGGGCTATGGATACGCAGTATTTT.